This T cell receptor beta chain originates from a study of low-dose radiotherapy and immunotherapy resistance in tumors (dated by TCRdb to the early 2020s). Describing the broader study: Cohort 1 received 0.5 Gy per fraction every 2 weeks, with a prescribed total PTV dose of 6.5 Gy. Cyclophosphamide 200 mg/m2 was given intravenously every two weeks, one day before each radiation and immunotherapy administration. Patients were given nivolumab as a 240 mg flat dose every two weeks and ipilimumab at 1 mg/kg every six weeks, with both drugs delivered intravenously. No randomization into treatment groups was done for the people taking part in the trial. Cohort 2 received 1 Gy per fraction every two weeks, with a total of 13 Gy over 26 weeks. Starting on cycle 1 day 1, patients took 300 mg of aspirin by mouth once a day for four cycles. Eight patients were included in the translational analysis: three from the first dose cohort and the first five from the second dose cohort.

This clonotype was recorded at least ten times. This clone's antigen is unknown. The input lacks base qualities; no much larger clone sits a single base away. After removal of 0 bases from V and 0 bases from J, the junction retains 11 bases not matched to a gene. Looking up the germline V gene (reference sequence) yields CDR1 DFQATT and CDR2 SNEGSKA. The CDR3, from cysteine to phenylalanine, totals 19 residues. Here the CDR3 DNA is all that survives: 57 bases in frame from base 1. Taken with the paper, the label for time point translates to: after trial treatment. Taken with the paper, the label for treatment or condition translates to: LDRT plus nivolumab, ipilimumab, low-dose cyclophosphamide and aspirin (RACIN trial). The donors took part in RACIN, a single-arm, phase I, dose-escalation trial that combined nivolumab, ipilimumab, aspirin, low-dose cyclophosphamide and low-dose radiotherapy. To be eligible, a patient needed to have an advanced solid tumor that was TIL-negative.

For sequencing, an Illumina HiSeq 2500 was employed. To make first-strand cDNA, Superscript III was used along with a set of TRAV- and TRBV-specific primers so that both the TCRalpha and TCRbeta chains were covered. TCRs were amplified with Phusion for around 21 PCR cycles, with a constant-region primer paired with the adapter attached to the V primers. Amplification of the isolated mRNA was done with the MessageAmp II aRNA Amplification Kit, which involved an approximately 15-hour in vitro transcription at 37 degrees C. mRNA for TCR sequencing was isolated with the Dynabeads mRNA DIRECT Purification Kit. Indexed Illumina adapters were added in a second Phusion PCR of about 24 cycles, and the PCR products were purified with AMPure XP beads. For the original study's pipeline: Using custom Perl scripts, TCR sequences that encoded the same protein were pooled, out-of-frame sequences were dropped, and the abundance of each clonotype was calculated. Any TCR sequence backed by just one read was left out of the analysis. Among the metrics used to describe the repertoires were Shannon entropy, Gini index, clonality, richness, and the frequency of TCRs shared between repertoires. TCRdb ran its own pipeline on the public reads, namely fastp trimming at Q25 and MiXCR clone calling, and kept in-frame beta chains. Identical CDR3 proteins give one entry, which carries the most common genes and DNA. None of the V and J calls come from the authors' own analysis; TCRdb made them. The sample profile shows about 58,000 distinct CDR3 sequences; 20% to 25% of them were found once. 5.5% to 8.5% of the sample rests with the top ten.

The sequence was collected from a male donor with prostate cancer. The source was PBMCs, collected after low-dose radiotherapy plus immunotherapy. The rearranged segments are TRBV20-1 and TRBJ2-1; 10 junctional bases match TRBD2. The CDR3 protein sequence reads: CSARDVTKTSGTSYNEQFF. DNA sequence: TGCAGTGCTAGAGACGTGACCAAAACTAGCGGGACCTCCTACAATGAGCAGTTCTTC.